This record looks at one T cell receptor (beta chain) sequence and its context. The clone's antigen remains unknown. One base away there is no much larger clone; base qualities are not given. V is reduced by 6 bases and J by 2 bases, leaving a spacing of 10 bases between them. CDR1 and CDR2, per the germline V gene, are KGHDR and SFDVKD. Spanning cysteine to phenylalanine, the CDR3 consists of 14 amino acids. Only the CDR3 part of the read is kept: 42 bases, read in frame from the first base. The source of the sample is a study of blood T cell repertoires in COVID-19 (dated by TCRdb to 2019 to 2021). Broadly, across the study: The collaborator samples originated in the United States, Italy and Spain and spanned the acute and convalescent phases of COVID-19. The material from the prospective study consisted of cDNA or gDNA derived from T cells, B-cell-depleted T cells, or PBMCs. The dataset comprised deeply sampled blood TCRbeta repertoires from subjects exposed to, actively infected with, or recovered from COVID-19. A freely available public database, intended as a resource for researchers studying the immune response to SARS-CoV-2, is where the repertoires were released. The samples were drawn from two sources: the first 160 participants of the ongoing ImmuneRACE study, and fewer than 1,500 subjects contributed by 6 global collaborators. The sample metadata nearly always contained a de-identified subject ID, COVID-19 status, age in years and sex. Where available, HLA class I and class II types were taken from metadata supplied by the sample provider and were not determined by assay-based typing. What the work shows at the level of the full study, not this receptor alone: The amount of clinical and demographic metadata varied by source and participant and was provided uncurated.

Participants in the prospective study were aged about 18 to 95 years, lived in about two dozen United States geographic areas, and enrolled through a virtual design. In the prospective study, cohorts were assigned on the basis of participant-reported clinical history obtained from a screening survey and a study questionnaire. In the prospective study, mobile phlebotomists collected whole blood, serum and a nasopharyngeal or oropharyngeal swab from each participant. Additional blood draws and questionnaires over an approximately two-month period could optionally be provided by prospective study participants. Before DNA extraction, prospective study blood samples were shipped either frozen or at room temperature. The immunoSEQ Assay, a bias-controlled multiplex PCR, was used to amplify TCRbeta CDR3 regions from genomic DNA. In the paper's pipeline: The number of nucleated cells in each sample was estimated from the amplification of reference gene primers within the assay. Sequence reads were collapsed and filtered to measure the absolute abundance of every unique TCRbeta CDR3 rearrangement. For each sample, productive Simpson clonality was calculated as the square root of Simpson's diversity index across productive rearrangements. TCRdb's version of the immuneACCESS table is confined to in-frame rearrangements and falls short of the full clone set. An unresolved V gene accounts for under half of the shortfall where checked; the remainder is of unknown origin. Clone size and the V and J calls come from that table; the DNA yielded D and trimming. Recorded for this sample are under 250,000 clones; approximately 85% of them occurred a single time. The top ten clones comprise approximately 8.6% of the sample.

This clonotype was obtained from a woman in her 50s with acute COVID-19. The chain joins TRBV24-1 to TRBJ1-5, and the D gene may be TRBD1, 5 bases matching. Sequencing input: PBMCs or T cells enriched from blood (not recorded which). CDR3 loop: CATSSGYGNQPQHF. At the DNA level, the sequence is TGTGCCACCAGTTCAGGGTACGGCAATCAGCCCCAGCATTTT.